The 13 T cell receptor beta chains below were found in one sample sequenced in a study of spatial heterogeneity in lung cancer. TCRdb fed the 5' RACE reads into MiXCR, producing one record per CDR3 protein. The sample records about 4,400 distinct CDR3 sequences, 20% to 25% being singletons. Described time point: sample taken at primary tumor resection. Tumor, nontumor lung or frozen PBMC supplied whole RNA, sequenced without sorting. Sequencing used normal lung tissue next to the tumor, obtained at surgery. All receptors derive from a female donor with early-stage non-small cell lung cancer.

In this sample, this clonotype is medium-sized. For a library built for alpha chains, this beta chain is a stray read; little rests on its size. CDR3 residues: CASIPGRDRGNEQFF. CDR3 nucleotides: TGTGCCAGCATCCCCGGGCGGGACAGGGGAAATGAGCAGTTCTTC. The chain has TRBV2 and TRBJ2-1, with 10 nucleotides matching TRBD1. This CDR3 has 15 residues. Trimming took 7 bases from V and 7 from J; bases not matched to a gene: 10. Germline CDR1 SNHLY, CDR2 FYNNEI. Using reference TRBV2 and TRBJ2-1 for the parts outside the CDR3, the full variable domain is EPEVTQTPSHQVTQMGQEVILRCVPISNHLYFYWYRQILGQKVEFLVSFYNNEISEKSEIFDDQFSVERPDGSNFTLKIRSTKLEDSAMYFCASIPGRDRGNEQFFGPGTRLTVL.

In regard to this clonotype: This beta chain is a stray sequence in a library constructed for alpha chains; its clone size is not meaningful. V and J are TRBV27 and TRBJ2-2; D perhaps matches TRBD2 (5 bases). The length of the CDR3 is 17 residues. Germline CDR1 is MNHEY and CDR2 is SMNVEV (reference sequence). The germline V and J ends were trimmed by 3 bases and 4 bases, with 18 bases remaining between them. DNA for the CDR3: TGTGCCAGCAGTTTTCAGAGGGTAGCGCTGGGCACCGGGGAGCTGTTTTTT. Translated: CASSFQRVALGTGELFF.

For this clonotype: As an off-target read in a library built for alpha chains, this beta chain has a frequency of little significance. The J gene is TRBJ1-1, the V gene TRBV20-1; D unresolved. The germline V and J ends were trimmed by 8 bases and 4 bases, with 17 bases remaining between them. This CDR3 spans 13 amino acids. Looked up from germline, CDR1 is DFQATT and CDR2 is SNEGSKA (reference sequence). CDR3 amino acids: CSSSRLGRTEAFF. The CDR3 DNA sequence: TGCAGTTCCTCGAGGCTGGGCCGCACTGAAGCTTTCTTT.

On this clonotype: A library made for alpha chains picked up this beta chain off target, so its size means little. The chain joins TRBV4-1 to TRBJ1-1; 9 bases agree with TRBD1. With 2 bases clipped from V and 11 bases from J, the junction kept 6 bases outside the gene matches. The length of the CDR3 is 13 residues. Germline V gene sequence: CDR1 MGHRA, CDR2 YSYEKL. The chain's CDR3 is CASSQPGQGEAFF. The CDR3 DNA is TGCGCCAGCAGCCAACCGGGACAGGGAGAGGCTTTCTTT.

This clonotype showed up many times. This beta chain represents an off-target read in a library built for alpha chains; its size is of limited meaning. CDR3 in amino acids: CSAGGGGTYEQYF. DNA of the CDR3: TGCAGTGCTGGGGGGGGCGGAACCTACGAGCAGTACTTC. The V and J genes are TRBV20-1 and TRBJ2-7, with D perhaps matching TRBD2 (7 bases). The V end lost 5 bases, the J end lost 2 bases, and 13 bases lay between the germline ends. CDR1 is DFQATT and CDR2 is SNEGSKA in the germline V gene (reference sequence). The length of the CDR3 is 13 residues.

This clonotype was recorded many times. This beta chain came through as a stray read in a library set up for alpha chains, and its size says little. The genes are TRBV11-3 and TRBJ2-1; a possible D gene is TRBD1 (5 bases). The germline V gene encodes CDR1 SGHNT and CDR2 YENEEA. The CDR3 runs 14 residues. Between the trimmed V and J ends, which lost 3 bases and 3 bases, there was a span of 9 bases. CDR3 region: CASSLEQVYNEQFF. The CDR3 region has the DNA TGTGCCAGCAGCTTGGAACAGGTCTACAATGAGCAGTTCTTC.

To note about this clonotype: Since it is a stray read in a library aimed at alpha chains, this beta chain has a size that is not meaningful. The V call is TRBV11-2, the J call TRBJ1-4; 7 nucleotides agree with TRBD1. Germline V gene lookup returns CDR1 SGHAT and CDR2 FQNNGV. The CDR3 has 15 residues. The trim removed 5 bases at V and 4 bases at J, leaving 7 bases unmatched. The CDR3 protein is CASSPRDRVNEKLFF. For the CDR3, the DNA is TGTGCCAGCAGCCCCCGAGACAGGGTTAATGAAAAACTGTTTTTT.

On this clonotype: This beta chain is an off-target read within a library intended for alpha chains, so its frequency means little. The chain employs TRBV5-1 and TRBJ2-1; 7 bases are a match to TRBD1. Germline V gives CDR1 SGHRS, CDR2 YFSETQ. The length of the CDR3 is 14 residues. With V trimmed by 4 bases and J by 3 bases, 4 bases remained unmatched. CDR3 in DNA: TGCGCCAGCAGCCCCGGGACAGTCTACAATGAGCAGTTCTTC. Its protein is CASSPGTVYNEQFF.

In its sample, this clonotype is medium-sized. Within a library made for alpha chains, this beta chain is off target, and its count is uninformative. V and J are TRBV29-1 and TRBJ2-5; D may be TRBD1 (6 bases). V shed 6 bases and J shed 9 bases, with 11 bases lying between them. The CDR3 is made up of 10 amino acids. Germline CDR1 reads SQVTM; CDR2 reads ANQGSEA. The CDR3 sequence: CSVDEGAQYF. In nucleotides, the CDR3 is TGCAGCGTCGATGAGGGGGCCCAGTACTTC.

About this clonotype itself: This beta chain is a stray sequence in a library constructed for alpha chains; its clone size is not meaningful. The V and J genes are TRBV3-1 and TRBJ2-7, with 9 bases that match TRBD1. CDR3 size: 14 residues. V was clipped by 3 bases and J by 7 bases; unmatched bases: 7. Germline-derived CDR1 and CDR2 are LGHDT and YNNKEL (reference sequence). CDR3 region: CASSQSAGTGEQYF. CDR3 bases: TGTGCCAGCAGCCAGTCCGCGGGGACAGGGGAGCAGTACTTC.

This clonotype turned up a few times. The library was designed around alpha chains, so this beta chain is a stray read whose abundance carries little weight. The chain has TRBV5-1 and TRBJ2-2; D remains unclear. Germline V gene data show CDR1 as SGHRS and CDR2 as YFSETQ. The V and J ends lost 3 bases and 5 bases respectively, with 2 bases between them. CDR3 size: 11 residues. The CDR3 DNA sequence: TGCGCCAGCAGCTCGACCGGGGAGCTGTTTTTT. It encodes CASSSTGELFF.

This clonotype was detected a few times. This beta chain turned up in a library designed for alpha chains; as an off-target read, its abundance says little. The chain uses TRBV29-1 and TRBJ2-2; D is undetermined. CDR3 size: 12 residues. Trimming took 2 bases from V and 7 from J, leaving 8 bases between them. CDR1 is SQVTM and CDR2 is ANQGSEA in the germline V gene. This CDR3 reads CSVEMANGELFF. The CDR3, as DNA: TGCAGCGTTGAAATGGCGAACGGGGAGCTGTTTTTT.

By share, this clonotype ranks as large (0.1 to 1%). This beta chain lies outside the target of a library built for alpha chains; its clone size means little. The rearrangement joins TRBV14 to TRBJ2-1, with TRBD2 matching 8 bases. With 4 bases clipped from V and 9 bases from J, the junction kept 14 bases outside the gene matches. Germline CDR1 reads SGHDN; CDR2 reads FVKESK. CDR3 length: 16 residues. The CDR3 region has the DNA TGTGCCAGCAGCCCCGCCCACGGACTAGCCGGGGGTGAGCAGTTCTTC. It codes for CASSPAHGLAGGEQFF.